The 3 T cell receptor beta chains in this list originate from one sample, sequenced in a study of shared clonotypes between healthy human individuals. Naive CD8 cells, CD45RO-negative and positively selected for CCR7, excluded terminally differentiated effector memory CD45RA+ cells. Measured with immunoSEQ multiplex PCR; TCRdb has only the in-frame clones, and not every one. The profile shows about 2 million clones, about 95% of them singletons. Sequencing was done on a sample of naive CD8+ T cells sorted from blood. These TCRs come from a man aged 18-30 years in good health.

The V gene is TRBV13, the J gene TRBJ1-1, with D possibly matching TRBD1 (5 bases). Trimming pared 5 bases from V and 0 bases from J, leaving 13 bases between. The germline V gene has CDR1 PRHDT and CDR2 FYEKMQ (reference sequence). This CDR3 comprises 15 residues. The CDR3 sequence is CASSPQGEVNTEAFF. The CDR3 DNA is TGTGCCAGCAGCCCCCAGGGAGAAGTGAACACTGAAGCTTTCTTT.

The chain links TRBV6-1 to TRBJ2-1; TRBD2 matches 13 bases. The germline CDR1 and CDR2 sequences are MNHNS and SASEGT. J lost 4 bases, V lost 4 bases, and 4 bases had no gene match. CDR3 length equals 16 residues. CDR3 nucleotide sequence: TGTGCCAGCAGTGGGGGGACTAGCGGGGAGTACAATGAGCAGTTCTTC. This encodes CASSGGTSGEYNEQFF.

For this clone: Sequence at one end of the junction differs from germline and may be a read error. The chain employs TRBV7-7 and TRBJ2-7; weak D call: TRBD1 (6 bases). The CDR3 is 13 amino acids. CDR1 is SSHAT and CDR2 is FNYEAQ in the germline V gene (reference sequence). CDR3 coding DNA: TGTGCTAGCAGCTTGACAGGTGATTACGAGCAGTACTTC. Residues: CASSLTGDYEQYF.